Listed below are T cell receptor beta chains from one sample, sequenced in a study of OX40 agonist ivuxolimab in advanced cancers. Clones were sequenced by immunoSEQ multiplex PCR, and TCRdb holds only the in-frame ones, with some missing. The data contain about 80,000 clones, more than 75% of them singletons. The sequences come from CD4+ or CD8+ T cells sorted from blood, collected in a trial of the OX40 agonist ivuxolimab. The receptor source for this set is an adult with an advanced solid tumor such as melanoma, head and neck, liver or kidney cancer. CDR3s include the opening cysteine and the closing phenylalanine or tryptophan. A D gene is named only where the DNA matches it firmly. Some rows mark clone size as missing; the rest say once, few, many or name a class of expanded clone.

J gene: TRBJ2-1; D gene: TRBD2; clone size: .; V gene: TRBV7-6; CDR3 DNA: TGTGCCAGCAGCTTAGCTAGTCCTAGCGGGACGGGGGGAGAGCAGTTCTTC; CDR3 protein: CASSLASPSGTGGEQFF
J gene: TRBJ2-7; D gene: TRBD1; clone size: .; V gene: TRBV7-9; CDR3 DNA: TGTGCCAGCAGTTTGGGACAGGAGGCCTACGAGCAGTACTTC; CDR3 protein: CASSLGQEAYEQYF
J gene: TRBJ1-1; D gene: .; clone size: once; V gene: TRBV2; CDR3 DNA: TGTGCCAGCAGTCCTACTCAGACGGAGAACACTGAAGCTTTCTTT; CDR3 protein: CASSPTQTENTEAFF
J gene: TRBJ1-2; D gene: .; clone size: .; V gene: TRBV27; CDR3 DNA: TGTGCCAGCAGTCCGATTAATTATTATGGCTACACCTTC; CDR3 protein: CASSPINYYGYTF
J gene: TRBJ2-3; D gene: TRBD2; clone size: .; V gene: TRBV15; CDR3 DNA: TGTGCCACCAGCAGGCTAGCGGCGAGCACAGATACGCAGTATTTT; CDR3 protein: CATSRLAASTDTQYF
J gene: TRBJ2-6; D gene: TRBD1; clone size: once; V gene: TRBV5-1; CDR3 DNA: TGCGCCAGCAGCCCCGTGACAGGGATCGGGGCCAACGTCCTGACTTTC; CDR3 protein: CASSPVTGIGANVLTF
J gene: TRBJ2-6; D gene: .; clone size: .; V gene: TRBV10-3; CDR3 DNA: TGTGCCATCAGCGACAGCTCTGGGGCCAACGTCCTGACTTTC; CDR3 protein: CAISDSSGANVLTF
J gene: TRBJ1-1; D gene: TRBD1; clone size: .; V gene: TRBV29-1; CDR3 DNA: TGCAGCGTTCGGGGACAGTCGTACAACACTGAAGCTTTCTTT; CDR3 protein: CSVRGQSYNTEAFF
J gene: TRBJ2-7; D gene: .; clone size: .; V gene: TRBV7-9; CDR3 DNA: TGTGCCAGCAGCCACGGACAAACCTACGAGCAGTACTTC; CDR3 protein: CASSHGQTYEQYF
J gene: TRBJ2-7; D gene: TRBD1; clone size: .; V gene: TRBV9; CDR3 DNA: TGTGCCAGCAGTGGGGACAGGGGCTACGAGCAGTACTTC; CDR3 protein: CASSGDRGYEQYF
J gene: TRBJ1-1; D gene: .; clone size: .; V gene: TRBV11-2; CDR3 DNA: TGTGCCAGCAGCACTCTAGCTTCGGGGAACACTGAAGCTTTCTTT; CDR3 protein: CASSTLASGNTEAFF
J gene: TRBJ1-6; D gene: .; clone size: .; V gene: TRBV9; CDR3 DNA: TGTGCCAGCAGCGTAGTCGCGACCGGTTCACCCCTCCACTTT; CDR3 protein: CASSVVATGSPLHF
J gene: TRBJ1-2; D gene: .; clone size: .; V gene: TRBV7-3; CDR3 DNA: TGTGCCAGCAGCCCCGGGCCAAAGTATGGCTACACCTTC; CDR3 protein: CASSPGPKYGYTF
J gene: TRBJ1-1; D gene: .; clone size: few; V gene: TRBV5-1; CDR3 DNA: TGCGCCAGCAGTCAGGTCAGGGAGAACACTGAAGCTTTCTTT; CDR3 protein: CASSQVRENTEAFF
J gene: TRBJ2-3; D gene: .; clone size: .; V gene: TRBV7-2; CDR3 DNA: TGTGCCAGCAGCGCCCGGCAGGTCGCCGGGTCCTTCCGCACAGATACGCAGTATTTT; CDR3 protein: CASSARQVAGSFRTDTQYF
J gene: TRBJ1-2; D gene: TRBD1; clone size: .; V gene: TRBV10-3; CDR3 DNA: TGTGCCACGACAGGGGATCGCTATGGCTACACCTTC; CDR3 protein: CATTGDRYGYTF
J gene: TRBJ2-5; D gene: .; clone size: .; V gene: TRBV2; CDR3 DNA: TGTGCCAGCAGTGTAGTTCGGGAGACCCAGTACTTC; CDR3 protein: CASSVVRETQYF
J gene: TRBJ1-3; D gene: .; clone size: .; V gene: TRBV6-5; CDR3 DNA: TGTGCCAGCAGTTACCGTAGTGGACAGACTGGAAACACCATATATTTT; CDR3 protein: CASSYRSGQTGNTIYF
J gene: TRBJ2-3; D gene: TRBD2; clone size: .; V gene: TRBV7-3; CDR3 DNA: TGTGCCAGCAGCCCAGGGACTAGCGGGGGTCCACGCACAGATACGCAGTATTTT; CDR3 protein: CASSPGTSGGPRTDTQYF
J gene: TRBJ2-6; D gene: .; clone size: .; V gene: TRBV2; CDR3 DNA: TGTGCCAGCATATCCGTCCCCGGGGCCAACGTCCTGACTTTC; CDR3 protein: CASISVPGANVLTF
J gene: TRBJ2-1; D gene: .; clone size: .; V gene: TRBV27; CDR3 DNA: TGTGCCAGCCGGCTGGCCGGTGAGCAGTTCTTC; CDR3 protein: CASRLAGEQFF
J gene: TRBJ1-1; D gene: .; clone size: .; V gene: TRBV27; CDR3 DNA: TGTGCCAGCAGCCCTACATCAGGGGCCCCCACTGAAGCTTTCTTT; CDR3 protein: CASSPTSGAPTEAFF
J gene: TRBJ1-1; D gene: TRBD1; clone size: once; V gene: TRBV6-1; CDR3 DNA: TGTGCCAGCAGCCGGGACAGGGCGGACACTGAAGCTTTCTTT; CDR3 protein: CASSRDRADTEAFF
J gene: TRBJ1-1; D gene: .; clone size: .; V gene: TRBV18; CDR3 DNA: TGTGCCAGCTCACTAACCAGGGGTCCGGGGGAAGCTTTCTTT; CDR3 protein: CASSLTRGPGEAFF
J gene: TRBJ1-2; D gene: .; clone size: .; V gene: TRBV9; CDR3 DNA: TGTGCCAGCAGCGTAGGCACGGTAAACTATGGCTACACCTTC; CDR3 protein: CASSVGTVNYGYTF
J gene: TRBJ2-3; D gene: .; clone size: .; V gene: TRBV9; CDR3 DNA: TGTGCCAGCAGCGCGGGATTTGATACGCAGTATTTT; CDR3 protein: CASSAGFDTQYF
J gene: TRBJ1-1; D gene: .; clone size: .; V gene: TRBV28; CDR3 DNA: TGTGCCATCGGGTACACCGAAGCTTTCTTT; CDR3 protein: CAIGYTEAFF
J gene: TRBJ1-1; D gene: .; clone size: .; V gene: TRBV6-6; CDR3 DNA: TGTGCCAGCAGACTGGGGAACACTGAAGCTTTCTTT; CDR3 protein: CASRLGNTEAFF
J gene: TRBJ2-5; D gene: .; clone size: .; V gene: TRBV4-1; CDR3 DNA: TGCGCCAGCAGCCGGATTATCAGGGAGACCCAGTACTTC; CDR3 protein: CASSRIIRETQYF
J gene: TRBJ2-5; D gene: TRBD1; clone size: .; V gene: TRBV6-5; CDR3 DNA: TGTGCCAGCAGTTCAGGGGGCTGGGAGACCCAGTACTTC; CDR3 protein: CASSSGGWETQYF
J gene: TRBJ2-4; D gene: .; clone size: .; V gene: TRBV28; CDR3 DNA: TGTGCCAGCAGTTTAGGCAGGCTAGCCAAAAACATTCAGTACTTC; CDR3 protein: CASSLGRLAKNIQYF
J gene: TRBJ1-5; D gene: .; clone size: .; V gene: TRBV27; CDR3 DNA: TGTGCCAGCAGTCGAGGGGACGGGAATCAGCCCCAGCATTTT; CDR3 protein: CASSRGDGNQPQHF
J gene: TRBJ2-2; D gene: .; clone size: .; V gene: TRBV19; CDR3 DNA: TGTGCCAGTAGTCCTACGACAGATACCGGGGAGCTGTTTTTT; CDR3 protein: CASSPTTDTGELFF
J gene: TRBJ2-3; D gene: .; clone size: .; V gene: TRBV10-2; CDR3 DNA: TGCGCCAGCAGTGGAATGGGGGTTGAGGATACGCAGTATTTT; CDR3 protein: CASSGMGVEDTQYF
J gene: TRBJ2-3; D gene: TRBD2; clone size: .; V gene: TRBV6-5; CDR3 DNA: TGTGCCAGCGGGGGGACTAGCGGTCCCACAGATACGCAGTATTTT; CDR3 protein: CASGGTSGPTDTQYF